The entry that follows covers one T cell receptor (beta chain) sequence. This table comes from immunoSEQ multiplex PCR, and its TCRdb copy is limited to in-frame clones, with some not included. The table records roughly 240,000 clones, around 88% of them present only once. The data stem from a study of blood T cell repertoires in COVID-19. In the study overall: In each case, the material was cDNA or gDNA derived from T cells, B-cell-depleted T cells, or PBMCs.

Across over 20 US areas, participants ranged in age from about 18 to 100 years. The V segment lost 1 base and the J segment 6 bases; nucleotides outside the gene matches: 4. The CDR3 runs to 15 residues. Germline V gene sequence: CDR1 ENHRY, CDR2 SYGVKD. The specimen was PBMCs or T cells enriched from blood (not recorded which). This TCR was recovered from a woman in her thirties or forties with acute COVID-19. The J gene is TRBJ1-5, the V gene TRBV10-3; 9 nucleotides agree with TRBD1. DNA of the CDR3: TGTGCCATCAGTGAGTTACAGGGGGCCGGTCAGCCCCAGCATTTT. Its translation: CAISELQGAGQPQHF.